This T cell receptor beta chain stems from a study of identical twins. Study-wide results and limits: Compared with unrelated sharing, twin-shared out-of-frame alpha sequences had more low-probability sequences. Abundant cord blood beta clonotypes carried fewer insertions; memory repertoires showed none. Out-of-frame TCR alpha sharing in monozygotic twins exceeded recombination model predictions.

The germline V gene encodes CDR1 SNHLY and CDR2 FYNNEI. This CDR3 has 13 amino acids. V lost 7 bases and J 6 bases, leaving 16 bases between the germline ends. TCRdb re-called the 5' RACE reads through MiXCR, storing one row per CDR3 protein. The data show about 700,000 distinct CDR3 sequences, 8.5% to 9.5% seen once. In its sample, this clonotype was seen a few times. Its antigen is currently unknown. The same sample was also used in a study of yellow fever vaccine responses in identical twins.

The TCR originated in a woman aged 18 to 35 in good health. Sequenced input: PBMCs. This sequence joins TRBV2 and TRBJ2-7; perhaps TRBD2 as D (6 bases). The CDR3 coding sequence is TGTGCCAGCACCCCGGGGGATAGTCTCGAGCAGTACTTC. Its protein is CASTPGDSLEQYF.